This T cell receptor (beta chain) was profiled in a study of T-cell memory formation after mild COVID-19. Study-wide findings and caveats: Clones that contracted from day 15 to 85 were balanced CD4/CD8, while later expanders leaned CD4+.

The V end lost 1 base, the J end lost 5 bases, and 15 bases lay between the germline ends. The germline V gene has CDR1 SGDLS and CDR2 YYNGEE. The CDR3 runs to 15 residues. Points on this clonotype: Its antigen is undetermined.

TCRdb re-called the 5' RACE reads through MiXCR, storing one row per CDR3 protein. The sample has more than 150,000 distinct CDR3 sequences, about 18% seen once; the top ten hold roughly 4.3%. The chain recombines TRBV9 with TRBJ2-5; a possible D gene is TRBD2 (6 bases). Sequencing was carried out using PBMCs or a T cell subset sorted from them (not recorded which). The clonotype was recovered from a man between 18 and 29 years old who had mild COVID-19 (a few samples of this study predate the infection). Cell type and time point are not known. The DNA for the CDR3 is TGTGCCAGCAGCGTAATGGAGGGAGTGGGGGAGACCCAGTACTTC. It translates to CASSVMEGVGETQYF.